The 23 T cell receptor beta chains reported below all come from one sample, sequenced in a study of blood T cell repertoires in COVID-19. Only in-frame clones appear in the TCRdb table, and some are missing; sequencing was by immunoSEQ multiplex PCR. The sample contains approximately 150,000 clones, roughly four fifths of which appear only once. Sequences were obtained from peripheral blood. All receptors come from a human donor in a cohort sampled during active COVID-19.

This clone was found once. V usage is TRBV4-3 and J usage is TRBJ2-7; D unresolved. This CDR3 comprises 15 residues. The V and J ends lost 1 base and 0 bases respectively, with 10 bases between them. CDR1 and CDR2 (germline): LGHNA, YSLEER. CDR3 protein: CASSQGLSGSYEQYF. The DNA for the CDR3 is TGCGCCAGCAGCCAAGGACTCAGTGGCTCCTACGAGCAGTACTTC.

This chain links TRBV30 with TRBJ2-7; the D gene is possibly TRBD1 (6 bases). Trimming removed 3 bases from V and 10 bases from J, with 25 bases in between. The CDR3 length is 15 residues. CDR1 and CDR2 from the germline V gene are GTSNPN and SVGIG (reference sequence). The DNA for the CDR3 is TGTGCCTGGAGCCCGACAGGATTTCAGGATCTTCGCCAGTACTTC. Translated: CAWSPTGFQDLRQYF.

V is TRBV24-1 and J is TRBJ1-3; no definite D call. Between the trimmed V and J ends, which lost 4 bases and 0 bases, there was a span of 27 bases. From germline, CDR1 is KGHDR and CDR2 SFDVKD. This CDR3 contains 21 residues. CDR3 in amino acids: CATSDSKPPKHGRHSGNTIYF. The CDR3 DNA reads as TGTGCCACCAGTGACTCCAAACCTCCAAAACATGGCCGTCACTCTGGAAACACCATATATTTT.

The chain couples TRBV4-3 to TRBJ2-5, with TRBD2 matching over 9 bases. V shed 1 base and J 5 bases; nucleotides not matched to a gene: 8. The CDR3 is made up of 16 amino acids. Looked up from germline, CDR1 is LGHNA and CDR2 is YSLEER. The chain's CDR3 is CASSQAPGLARETQYF. The DNA for the CDR3 is TGCGCCAGCAGCCAAGCCCCGGGACTAGCTCGGGAGACCCAGTACTTC.

Concerning this clone itself: One end of the junction is discordant with germline, which a read error may explain. CDR3 nucleotide sequence: TGTGCCAGCAGGATCGGGGGGTCTAAAGAAAAACTGTTTTTT. Amino acid sequence: CASRIGGSKEKLFF. The chain employs TRBV19 and TRBJ1-4; D perhaps matches TRBD1 (5 bases). CDR3 size: 14 residues. Germline CDR1 LNHDA, CDR2 SQIVND (reference sequence).

This chain uses TRBV28 with TRBJ1-4; D gene ambiguous. Per germline, CDR1 MDHEN and CDR2 SYDVKM. V gave up 6 bases and J gave up 0 bases, with 20 bases separating them. This CDR3 is 18 amino acids long. CDR3: CASSLGGSFAPTNEKLFF. As DNA, the CDR3 is TGTGCCAGCAGCTTGGGCGGGAGTTTCGCTCCAACTAATGAAAAACTGTTTTTT.

The chain couples TRBV9 to TRBJ2-1; D might be TRBD2 (6 bases). Germline V lookup: CDR1 SGDLS, CDR2 YYNGEE. V lost 3 bases and J lost 7, with 17 bases in between. The CDR3 is 15 residues long. Here the CDR3 DNA reads TGTGCCAGCAGCGCCGGGAGTTTGGGTAGAAATGAGCAGTTCTTC. It specifies CASSAGSLGRNEQFF.

V and J are TRBV2 and TRBJ1-1; a possible D gene is TRBD1 (6 bases). The germline V gene encodes CDR1 SNHLY and CDR2 FYNNEI. V was cut by 3 bases and J by 10 bases, with 15 bases left in between. This CDR3 has 13 residues. CDR3 sequence (DNA): TGTGCCAGCAGTGATAACAGGGCCATCGGAGCTTTCTTT. Translated, it gives CASSDNRAIGAFF. Combining the CDR3 with reference TRBV2 and TRBJ1-1 gives the whole variable domain EPEVTQTPSHQVTQMGQEVILRCVPISNHLYFYWYRQILGQKVEFLVSFYNNEISEKSEIFDDQFSVERPDGSNFTLKIRSTKLEDSAMYFCASSDNRAIGAFFGQGTRLTVV.

The genes are TRBV2 and TRBJ1-2; D may be TRBD1 (6 bases). Between the trimmed V and J ends, which lost 0 bases and 4 bases, there was a span of 9 bases. The CDR3 sequence is 14 residues long. CDR1 SNHLY and CDR2 FYNNEI come from the germline V gene. CDR3 protein: CASSEAGGSYGYTF. The CDR3 DNA sequence: TGTGCCAGCAGTGAAGCAGGGGGTAGCTATGGCTACACCTTC.

This clone occurred once. The chain couples TRBV28 to TRBJ1-1, with 9 bases matching TRBD1. After removal of 4 bases from V and 1 base from J, the junction contained 7 bases not matched to a gene. The CDR3 length is 16 residues. Per germline, CDR1 MDHEN and CDR2 SYDVKM. The CDR3 DNA sequence: TGTGCCAGCAGTTACCCCGGGACAGGGACGAACACTGAAGCTTTCTTT. It translates to CASSYPGTGTNTEAFF.

CDR3 loop: CASSLDQWGRGTGELFF. CDR3 in DNA: TGTGCCAGCAGCTTAGATCAGTGGGGGCGAGGCACCGGGGAGCTGTTTTTT. V gene TRBV11-3 combines with J gene TRBJ2-2, with D possibly TRBD1 on 6 matching bases. CDR3 size: 17 residues. V was trimmed by 0 bases and J by 4 bases, leaving 15 bases between them. The germline gives CDR1 SGHNT, CDR2 YENEEA.

The chain joins TRBV7-2 to TRBJ2-6; 7 bases agree with TRBD1. Germline-derived CDR1 and CDR2 are SGHTA and FQGNSA. V was pared by 8 bases and J by 0 bases, with 10 bases of the junction left unmatched. The CDR3 is 17 amino acids. CDR3 region: CASGPGQSLSGANVLTF. In DNA, the CDR3 is TGTGCCAGCGGTCCGGGACAGTCGCTCTCTGGGGCCAACGTCCTGACTTTC.

Note on this clone: A junction boundary mismatches the germline segment, possibly from a read error. The V call is TRBV4-3, the J call TRBJ1-4; 9 nucleotides line up with TRBD1. CDR3 length: 16 residues. Germline CDR1 is LGHNA and CDR2 is YSLEER. Written as DNA, the CDR3 is TGCGCCAGCAGCCAAGAATCTACAGGGGGCAATGGAAAACTGTTTTTT. Amino acids: CASSQESTGGNGKLFF.

The V gene is TRBV9, the J gene TRBJ2-5; TRBD2 agrees at 8 bases. The CDR3 length is 13 residues. CDR1 and CDR2 (germline): SGDLS, YYNGEE. V trimming: 3 bases; J trimming: 5 bases; junction bases outside the gene matches: 3. In DNA, the CDR3 is TGTGCCAGCAGCGGGACTAGCTGGGAGACCCAGTACTTC. It encodes CASSGTSWETQYF.

V usage is TRBV11-2 and J usage is TRBJ2-2; no clear D. The V end was cut by 5 bases, the J end by 8 bases, with 12 bases between. The CDR3 loop spans 13 amino acids. Looked up from germline, CDR1 is SGHAT and CDR2 is FQNNGV. In DNA, the CDR3 is TGTGCCAGCAGCCTCGCCGTAGTAGGGGAGCTGTTTTTT. Protein product: CASSLAVVGELFF. Supplemented by reference TRBV11-2 and TRBJ2-2, the full variable domain reads EAGVAQSPRYKIIEKRQSVAFWCNPISGHATLYWYQQILGQGPKLLIQFQNNGVVDDSQLPKDRFSAERLKGVDSTLKIQPAKLEDSAVYLCASSLAVVGELFFGEGSRLTVL.

The V gene is TRBV18, the J gene TRBJ2-5, with D possibly matching TRBD2 (5 bases). From germline, CDR1 is KGHSH and CDR2 LQKENI. The length of the CDR3 is 12 residues. V shed 2 bases and J shed 4 bases, with 5 bases lying between them. Written as DNA, the CDR3 is TGTGCCAGCTCACCAGGGAGAGAGACCCAGTACTTC. Protein sequence: CASSPGRETQYF.

This chain uses TRBV27 with TRBJ2-4; the D gene is possibly TRBD1 (5 bases). CDR1 MNHEY and CDR2 SMNVEV come from the germline V gene (reference sequence). V was pared by 0 bases and J by 0 bases, with 9 bases between. The CDR3 consists of 16 residues. CDR3 DNA sequence: TGTGCCAGCAGTTTATCGGTGGGGCTAGCCAAAAACATTCAGTACTTC. Encoded protein: CASSLSVGLAKNIQYF.

V gene TRBV18 combines with J gene TRBJ1-1; 7 positions match TRBD1. CDR1 KGHSH and CDR2 LQKENI come from the germline V gene. The CDR3 covers 14 residues. V lost 8 bases and J lost 2; bases outside the gene matches: 8. The CDR3 DNA reads TGTGCCAGCCACCGACAGGGATTAAACACTGAAGCTTTCTTT. Translating gives CASHRQGLNTEAFF.

The chain is built from TRBV5-6 and TRBJ2-1; perhaps TRBD1 as D (6 bases). The V gene's germline CDR1 is SGHDT and CDR2 YYEEEE. The CDR3 is 14 amino acids. V lost 5 bases and J 3 bases, leaving 12 bases between the germline ends. CDR3 in DNA: TGTGCCAGCAGTTCCGACAGGATCTACAATGAGCAGTTCTTC. Amino acids: CASSSDRIYNEQFF.

The rearrangement uses TRBV12-3 or TRBV12-4 and TRBJ1-5; D remains ambiguous. V lost 3 bases and J 7 bases, leaving 10 bases between the germline ends. This CDR3 is built from 13 residues. The CDR3 coding sequence is TGTGCCAGCAGTTTGAGGGTCGGCCAGCCCCAGCATTTT. Translation gives CASSLRVGQPQHF.

This chain uses TRBV11-2 with TRBJ1-6; D gene uncertain. Per germline, CDR1 SGHAT and CDR2 FQNNGV. V was shortened by 0 bases and J by 7 bases, with 10 bases between the two germline ends. CDR3 length: 15 amino acids. The CDR3 reads CASSLDPGMNSPLHF. In nucleotides, the CDR3 is TGTGCCAGCAGCTTAGATCCGGGTATGAATTCACCCCTCCACTTT.

The rearrangement joins TRBV27 to TRBJ1-4, with D perhaps matching TRBD1 (6 bases). The CDR3 is made up of 13 amino acids. From germline, CDR1 is MNHEY and CDR2 SMNVEV (reference sequence). The ends were cut back, 5 bases at V and 7 bases at J, with 11 bases in the middle. The CDR3 here is CASSNQGTEKLFF. Here the CDR3 DNA reads TGTGCCAGCAGTAACCAGGGGACTGAAAAACTGTTTTTT.

This clone was counted between two and nine times. The V gene is TRBV2, the J gene TRBJ2-2; D is perhaps TRBD2 (6 bases). The CDR3 has 14 amino acids. CDR1 and CDR2 from the germline V gene are SNHLY and FYNNEI. V shed 7 bases and J shed 3 bases, with 12 bases lying between them. The CDR3 nucleotides read TGTGCCAGCATGGAGGGAACTCACACCGGGGAGCTGTTTTTT. Encoded protein: CASMEGTHTGELFF.